This TCR beta chain is from a study of HIV-infected patients and healthy controls. Whole blood was used without fractionation, so all unsorted peripheral T cells were included. Alpha and beta constant-region primers primed reverse transcription of about 500 ng RNA. Separate chain-specific third strand synthesis with multiplexing indices produced the alpha and beta libraries. TCRdb called the 5' RACE reads again in MiXCR, with one record for every CDR3 protein. Among over 8,000 distinct CDR3 sequences listed, 6.5% to 10% were seen once. From germline, CDR1 is MNHNY and CDR2 SVGAGI (reference sequence). Trimming took 8 bases from V and 6 from J, leaving 11 bases between them. The CDR3 is made up of 13 amino acids.

The source material was blood. The TCR was taken from an adult in good health. The J gene is TRBJ1-6, the V gene TRBV6-6; perhaps TRBD1 as D (5 bases). CDR3 sequence reads: CASFDSLNSPLHF. The CDR3 nucleotides read TGTGCCAGCTTTGACAGCCTTAATTCACCCCTCCACTTT.